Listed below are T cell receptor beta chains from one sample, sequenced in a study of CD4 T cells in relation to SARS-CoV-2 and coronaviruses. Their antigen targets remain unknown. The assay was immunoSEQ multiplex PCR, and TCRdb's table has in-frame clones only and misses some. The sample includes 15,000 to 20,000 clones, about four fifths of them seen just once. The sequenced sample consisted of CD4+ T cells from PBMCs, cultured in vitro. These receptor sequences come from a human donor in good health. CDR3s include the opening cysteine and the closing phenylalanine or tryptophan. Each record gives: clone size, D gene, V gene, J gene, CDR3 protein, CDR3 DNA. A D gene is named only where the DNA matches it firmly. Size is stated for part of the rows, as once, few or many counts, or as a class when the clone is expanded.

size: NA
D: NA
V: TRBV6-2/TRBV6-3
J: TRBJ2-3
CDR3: CASSYPKGHHTDTQYF
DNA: TGTGCCAGCAGTTACCCCAAGGGCCACCACACAGATACGCAGTATTTT

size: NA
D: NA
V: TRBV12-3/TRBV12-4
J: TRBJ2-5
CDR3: CASTNGWTQYF
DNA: TGTGCCAGCACCAACGGGTGGACCCAGTACTTC

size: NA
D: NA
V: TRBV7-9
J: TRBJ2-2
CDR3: CASSLPPGELFF
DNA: TGTGCCAGCAGCCTGCCGCCCGGGGAGCTGTTTTTT

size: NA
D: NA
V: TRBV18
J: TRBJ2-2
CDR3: CASSSTEQRAGELFF
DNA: TGTGCCAGCTCATCCACAGAACAGAGGGCCGGGGAGCTGTTTTTT

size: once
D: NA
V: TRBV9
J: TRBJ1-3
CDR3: CASSPSGLSGNTIYF
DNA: TGTGCCAGCAGCCCCTCCGGGCTCTCTGGAAACACCATATATTTT

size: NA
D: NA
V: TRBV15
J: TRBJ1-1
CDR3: CATSRGGWSGGTEAFF
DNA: TGTGCCACCAGCAGAGGCGGGTGGAGCGGAGGCACTGAAGCTTTCTTT

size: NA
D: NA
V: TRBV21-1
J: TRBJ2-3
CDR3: CASSNRLDRASTDTQYF
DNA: TGTGCCAGCAGCAACCGACTTGACAGAGCTAGCACAGATACGCAGTATTTT

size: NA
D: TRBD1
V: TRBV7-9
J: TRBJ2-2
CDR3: CASSSRLRTGESDTGELFF
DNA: TGTGCCAGCAGCTCACGCCTCCGGACAGGCGAATCGGACACCGGGGAGCTGTTTTTT

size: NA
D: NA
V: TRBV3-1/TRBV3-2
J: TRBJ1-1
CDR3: CASSRYRDMNTEAFF
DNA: TGTGCCAGCAGCCGATACAGGGACATGAACACTGAAGCTTTCTTT

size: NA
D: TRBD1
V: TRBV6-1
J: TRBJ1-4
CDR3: CASSEGQGKGNEKLFF
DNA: TGTGCCAGCAGTGAAGGACAGGGGAAAGGGAATGAAAAACTGTTTTTT

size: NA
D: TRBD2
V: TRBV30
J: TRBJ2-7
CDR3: CAWSVPTGGEQYF
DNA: TGTGCCTGGAGTGTCCCGACGGGAGGCGAGCAGTACTTC

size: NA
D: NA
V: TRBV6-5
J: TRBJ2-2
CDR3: CASSYNFRELDGELFF
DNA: TGTGCCAGCAGTTACAACTTCCGGGAGTTGGACGGGGAGCTGTTTTTT

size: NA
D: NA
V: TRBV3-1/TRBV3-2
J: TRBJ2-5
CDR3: CASSQRQETQYF
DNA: TGTGCCAGCAGCCAGCGCCAAGAGACCCAGTACTTC

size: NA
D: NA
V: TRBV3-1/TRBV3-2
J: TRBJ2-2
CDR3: CASSQAGAGGELFF
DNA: TGTGCCAGCAGCCAAGCCGGGGCCGGCGGGGAGCTGTTTTTT

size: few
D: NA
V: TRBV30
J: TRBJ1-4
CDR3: CAWSVSSIGAEKLFF
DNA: TGTGCCTGGAGTGTATCCTCAATTGGGGCTGAAAAACTGTTTTTT

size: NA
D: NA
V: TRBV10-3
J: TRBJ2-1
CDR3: CATLPGENLYNEQFF
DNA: TGTGCCACCTTGCCCGGGGAAAACCTTTACAATGAGCAGTTCTTC

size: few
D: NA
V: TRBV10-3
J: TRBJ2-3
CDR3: CAISEREGARDTDTQYF
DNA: TGTGCCATCAGTGAGCGGGAAGGGGCGAGGGACACAGATACGCAGTATTTT

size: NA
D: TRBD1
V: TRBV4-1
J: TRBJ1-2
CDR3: CASSQDWTTGGDTF
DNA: TGCGCCAGCAGCCAAGATTGGACCACAGGGGGCGATACCTTC

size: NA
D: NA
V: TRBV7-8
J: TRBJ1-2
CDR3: CASSLRDRGVKHGYTF
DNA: TGTGCCAGCAGTCTAAGGGACCGAGGGGTTAAACATGGCTACACCTTC

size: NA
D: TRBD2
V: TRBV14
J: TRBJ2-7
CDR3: CASSPPGGFREQYF
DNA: TGTGCCAGCAGCCCCCCGGGGGGATTTCGGGAGCAGTACTTC

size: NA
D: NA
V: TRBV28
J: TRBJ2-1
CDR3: CASSLFGQNNEQFF
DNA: TGTGCCAGCAGTTTATTCGGGCAGAACAATGAGCAGTTCTTC

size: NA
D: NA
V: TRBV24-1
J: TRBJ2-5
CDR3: CATSDFHSEGRGTDKTQYF
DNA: TGTGCCACCAGTGATTTCCATAGCGAGGGCCGGGGAACGGATAAGACCCAGTACTTC

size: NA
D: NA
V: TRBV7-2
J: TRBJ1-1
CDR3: CASSFSLEAFF
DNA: TGTGCCAGCAGCTTTTCTCTTGAAGCTTTCTTT

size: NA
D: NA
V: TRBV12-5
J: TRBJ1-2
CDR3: CASGLTPGSVQNGYTF
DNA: TGTGCTAGTGGTTTGACACCTGGTTCGGTTCAAAATGGCTACACCTTC

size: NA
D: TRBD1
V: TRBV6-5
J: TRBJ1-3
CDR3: CASSLRGRGNTIYF
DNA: TGTGCCAGCAGTCTCAGGGGGCGAGGAAACACCATATATTTT

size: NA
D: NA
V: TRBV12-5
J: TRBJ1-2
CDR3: CASGLVPTGLGYGYTF
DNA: TGTGCTAGTGGTTTGGTACCCACAGGGCTAGGCTATGGCTACACCTTC

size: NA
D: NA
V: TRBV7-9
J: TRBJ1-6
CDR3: CASSLGGFYNSPLHF
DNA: TGTGCCAGCAGCTTAGGAGGGTTCTATAATTCACCCCTCCACTTT

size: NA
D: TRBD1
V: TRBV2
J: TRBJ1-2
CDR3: CASSDRTGEGYTF
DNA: TGTGCCAGCAGCGACAGGACAGGGGAAGGCTACACCTTC

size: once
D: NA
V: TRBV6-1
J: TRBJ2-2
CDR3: CASSEYRTTGELFF
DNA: TGTGCCAGCAGTGAATACAGAACCACCGGGGAGCTGTTTTTT

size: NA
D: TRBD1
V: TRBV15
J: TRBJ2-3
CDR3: CATSRDRTGQSTDTQYF
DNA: TGTGCCACCAGCAGAGATAGGACAGGGCAGAGCACAGATACGCAGTATTTT

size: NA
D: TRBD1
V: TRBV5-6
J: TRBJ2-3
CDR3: CASSTGQGSDTQYF
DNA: TGTGCCAGCAGTACCGGACAGGGCTCAGATACGCAGTATTTT

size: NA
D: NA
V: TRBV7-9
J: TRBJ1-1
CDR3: CASSPVERGGTEAFF
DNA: TGTGCCAGCAGTCCTGTGGAGAGGGGTGGAACTGAAGCTTTCTTT

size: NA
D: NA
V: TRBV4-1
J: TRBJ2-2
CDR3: CASSQFDGNTGELFF
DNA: TGCGCCAGCAGCCAATTTGACGGTAACACCGGGGAGCTGTTTTTT

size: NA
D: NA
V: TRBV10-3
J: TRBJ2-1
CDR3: CAISLQGGTYNEQFF
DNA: TGTGCCATCAGCCTCCAAGGGGGAACCTACAATGAGCAGTTCTTC

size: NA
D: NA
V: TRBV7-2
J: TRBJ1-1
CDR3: CASSFGGYTEAFF
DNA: TGTGCCAGCAGCTTTGGAGGATACACTGAAGCTTTCTTT

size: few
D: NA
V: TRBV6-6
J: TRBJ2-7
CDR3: CASSYLRGSGEQYF
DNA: TGTGCCAGCAGTTACCTCCGAGGTTCTGGAGAGCAGTACTTC

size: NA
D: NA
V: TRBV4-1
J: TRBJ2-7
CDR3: CASSLHGEQYF
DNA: TGCGCCAGCAGCCTGCACGGGGAGCAGTACTTC

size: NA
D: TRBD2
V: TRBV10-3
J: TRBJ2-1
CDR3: CATLFSGVYNEQFF
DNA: TGTGCCACCCTTTTTAGCGGGGTCTACAATGAGCAGTTCTTC

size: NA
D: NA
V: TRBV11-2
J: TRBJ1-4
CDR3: CASSLDQEKLFF
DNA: TGTGCCAGCAGCTTAGACCAGGAAAAACTGTTTTTT

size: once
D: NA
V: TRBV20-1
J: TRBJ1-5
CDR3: CSASRGSVKDQPQHF
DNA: TGCAGTGCTAGTCGGGGGAGCGTTAAAGATCAGCCCCAGCATTTT

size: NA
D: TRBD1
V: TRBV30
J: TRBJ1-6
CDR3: CAWSVLRGRRSDSPLHF
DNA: TGTGCCTGGAGTGTACTCAGGGGGCGCCGCTCAGATTCACCCCTCCACTTT

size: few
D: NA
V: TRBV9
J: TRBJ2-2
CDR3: CASSVSGNPTRTGELFF
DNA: TGTGCCAGCAGCGTTTCGGGGAACCCCACCCGCACCGGGGAGCTGTTTTTT

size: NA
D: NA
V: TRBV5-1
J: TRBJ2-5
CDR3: CASRGISPQETQYF
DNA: TGCGCCAGCAGGGGGATCAGCCCCCAAGAGACCCAGTACTTC

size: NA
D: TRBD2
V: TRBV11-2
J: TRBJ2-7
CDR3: CASSLMAGTSGSYEQYF
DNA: TGTGCCAGCAGCTTAATGGCCGGGACTAGCGGGAGTTACGAGCAGTACTTC

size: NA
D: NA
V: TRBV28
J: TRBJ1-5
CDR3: CASSKSDWGKDQPQHF
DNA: TGTGCCAGTTCGAAGAGTGACTGGGGAAAGGATCAGCCCCAGCATTTT

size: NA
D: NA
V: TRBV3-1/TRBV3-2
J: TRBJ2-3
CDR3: CASGGGANLQDTQYF
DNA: TGTGCCAGCGGTGGGGGGGCCAATCTCCAAGATACGCAGTATTTT

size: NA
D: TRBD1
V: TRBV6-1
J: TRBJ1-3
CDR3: CASSARTGAAGNTIYF
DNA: TGTGCCAGCAGTGCCCGGACAGGGGCCGCTGGAAACACCATATATTTT

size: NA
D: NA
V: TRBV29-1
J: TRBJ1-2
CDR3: CSDAGEGTSGGYTF
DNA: TGCAGCGACGCGGGAGAGGGCACTTCGGGTGGCTACACCTTC

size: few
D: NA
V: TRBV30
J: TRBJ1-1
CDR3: CAWGGMERGSTEAFF
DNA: TGTGCCTGGGGGGGGATGGAACGGGGGAGCACTGAAGCTTTCTTT